The present entry profiles one T cell receptor beta chain with its context. The antigen remains undetermined. Unique molecular identifiers were used in preparing the TCRbeta library. In TCRdb, the PCR reads were re-called with MiXCR into one record per CDR3 protein. The repertoire holds about 980,000 distinct CDR3 sequences, with about 29% as singletons. V was clipped by 3 bases and J by 4 bases, with 14 bases between them. There are 15 residues in the CDR3. This record belongs to a study of T-cell reconstitution after alpha-beta-depleted transplantation in children. Overall study results and limits: High day-60 TCRbeta diversity in some patients came from surviving recipient T cells and thymic progenitors. Expanded graft clones numbering several hundred reportedly gave rise to alpha-beta T cells about two months after transplant. When one year had passed after transplant, most T-cell counts and diversity came from newly produced T cells.

The TCR originated in a boy under two years old who had a stem cell transplant for SCID, so the T cells may come from the graft donor. Specimen: PBMCs, mostly from graft donor cells, collected 360 days after TCRalphabeta/CD19-depleted stem cell transplant. The gene calls are TRBV12-3 or TRBV12-4 and TRBJ2-3; the D is unclear. CDR3 nucleotides: TGTGCCAGCAGTTTTCGGTGGGCCACTGCAGATACGCAGTATTTT. It codes for CASSFRWATADTQYF.